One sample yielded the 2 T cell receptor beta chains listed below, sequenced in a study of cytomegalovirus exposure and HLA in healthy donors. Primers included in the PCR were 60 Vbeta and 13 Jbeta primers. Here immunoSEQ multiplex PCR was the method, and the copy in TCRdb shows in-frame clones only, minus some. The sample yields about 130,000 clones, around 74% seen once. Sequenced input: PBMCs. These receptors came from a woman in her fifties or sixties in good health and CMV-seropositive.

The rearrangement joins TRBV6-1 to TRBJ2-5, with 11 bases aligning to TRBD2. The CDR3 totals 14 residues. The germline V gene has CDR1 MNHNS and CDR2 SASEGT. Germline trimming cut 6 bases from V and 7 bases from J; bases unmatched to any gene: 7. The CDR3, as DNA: TGTGCCAGCAGCCTACTAGCGGGGGAGGGGACCCAGTACTTC. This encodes CASSLLAGEGTQYF.

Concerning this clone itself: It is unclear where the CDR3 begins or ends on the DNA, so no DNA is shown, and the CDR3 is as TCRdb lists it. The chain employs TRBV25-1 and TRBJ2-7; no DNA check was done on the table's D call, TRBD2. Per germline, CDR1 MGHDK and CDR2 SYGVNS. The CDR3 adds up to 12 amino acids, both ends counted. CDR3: CASSTSLYEQYF.